Sequencing of this TCR beta chain was carried out in a study of control samples from healthy donors and cancer patients. The protocol was immunoSEQ multiplex PCR, while the TCRdb copy is restricted to in-frame clones and leaves out a portion. The sample yields around 110,000 clones, about 88% seen once. Remarks on this clone: Other DNA sequences from this sample encode an identical CDR3 as well.

Looked up from germline, CDR1 is SGHTA and CDR2 is FQGTGA. V was pared by 0 bases and J by 4 bases, with 1 base of the junction left unmatched. CDR3 length: 15 residues. The chain is built from TRBV7-3 and TRBJ2-2; 8 bases line up with TRBD2. The sample was blood. The source of this sequence is a woman in her sixties or seventies in good health. In nucleotides, the CDR3 is TGTGCCAGCAGCTTAACCGGGGGGGCCACCGGGGAGCTGTTTTTT. Amino acid sequence: CASSLTGGATGELFF.